This T cell receptor (beta chain) was observed in a study of control samples from healthy donors and cancer patients. From germline, CDR1 is SEHNR and CDR2 FQNEAQ (reference sequence). J was trimmed by 2 bases and V by 5 bases; bases with no gene match: 11. The CDR3 spans 17 residues. Using immunoSEQ multiplex PCR, the repertoire was profiled, and TCRdb retains in-frame clones only, with some absent. The repertoire consists of around 80,000 clones, with around nine tenths occurring once and the leading ten covering approximately 5.1%. The sequencing input was blood. This TCR was recovered from a woman aged 45 to 65 in good health. The rearrangement joins TRBV7-9 to TRBJ2-3; TRBD1 aligns across 9 bases. CDR3 coding DNA: TGTGCCAGCAGCCCTTTCTCCGGGACAGGGTTCACAGATACGCAGTATTTT. It yields the protein CASSPFSGTGFTDTQYF.